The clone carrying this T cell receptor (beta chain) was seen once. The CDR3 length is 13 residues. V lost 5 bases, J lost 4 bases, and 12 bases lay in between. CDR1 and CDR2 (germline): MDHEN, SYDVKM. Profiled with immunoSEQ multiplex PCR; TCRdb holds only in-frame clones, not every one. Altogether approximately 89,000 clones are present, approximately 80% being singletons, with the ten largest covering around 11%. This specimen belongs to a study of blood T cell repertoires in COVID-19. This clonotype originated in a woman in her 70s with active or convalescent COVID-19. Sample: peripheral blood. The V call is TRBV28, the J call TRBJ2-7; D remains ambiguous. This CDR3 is CASSTLVSYEQYF. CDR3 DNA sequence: TGTGCCAGCAGTACCTTAGTCTCGTACGAGCAGTACTTC.